A single sample is the source of the 13 T cell receptor beta chains below, sequenced in a study of T cell responses to AZD1222 COVID-19 vaccine. Assay: immunoSEQ multiplex PCR; the TCRdb copy retains only in-frame clones and omits some. The sample records some 92,000 clones, roughly nine tenths being singletons. The material sequenced was peripheral blood, taken on day 0 of AZD1222 vaccination. Receptors were obtained from an adult in good health.

V usage is TRBV11-2 and J usage is TRBJ1-1, with D possibly being TRBD1 (5 bases). The CDR3 covers 13 residues. Trimming cost V 5 bases and J 5 bases, with 12 bases left between them. CDR1 is SGHAT, CDR2 FQNNGV, per germline. Here the CDR3 reads CASSLTAATEAFF. The CDR3 nucleotides read TGTGCCAGCAGCCTGACAGCAGCAACTGAAGCTTTCTTT.

The chain employs TRBV5-1 and TRBJ1-4, with a tentative D call TRBD1 (6 bases). This CDR3 region has 15 residues. Germline CDR1 reads SGHRS; CDR2 reads YFSETQ. V shed 3 bases and J shed 4 bases, with 13 bases lying between them. CDR3 DNA sequence: TGCGCCAGCAGCTCCTATGGACAGCTTAATGAAAAACTGTTTTTT. This codes for CASSSYGQLNEKLFF.

V gene TRBV29-1 combines with J gene TRBJ2-7; D uncertain. In germline, CDR1 is SQVTM, CDR2 ANQGSEA. The CDR3 is made up of 12 amino acids. V lost 3 bases and J 5 bases, leaving 11 bases between the germline ends. CDR3 protein: CSVESQSDEQYF. CDR3 sequence (DNA): TGCAGCGTTGAGAGCCAGTCGGACGAGCAGTACTTC.

Only one count was recorded for this clone. The genes are TRBV12-5 and TRBJ2-5; a weak D match, TRBD2 (7 bases). The CDR3 runs to 13 residues. Germline CDR1 is LGHNT and CDR2 is FRNRAP. Trimming took 3 bases from V and 4 from J, leaving 9 bases between them. Here the CDR3 reads CASGFRGAETQYF. The CDR3 nucleotides read TGTGCTAGTGGTTTTCGGGGGGCAGAGACCCAGTACTTC.

The rearrangement links TRBV11-2 to TRBJ1-2, with D unresolved. The germline gives CDR1 SGHAT, CDR2 FQNNGV. The CDR3 is 15 residues long. With 1 base removed from V and 1 base from J, the gap between germline ends came to 10 bases. The CDR3 loop is CASSLGDGLNYGYTF. The CDR3 DNA sequence: TGTGCCAGCAGCTTAGGCGACGGACTTAACTATGGCTACACCTTC.

The chain couples TRBV6-5 to TRBJ1-1, with a weak D call TRBD1 (5 bases). Trimming pared 8 bases from V and 4 bases from J, leaving 11 bases between. Per germline, CDR1 MNHEY and CDR2 SVGAGI. CDR3 length: 12 amino acids. DNA for the CDR3: TGTGCCAGCGTAGGGGCAGCCACTGAAGCTTTCTTT. Translating it yields CASVGAATEAFF.

The V gene is TRBV9, the J gene TRBJ1-4; D might be TRBD1 (6 bases). V dropped 3 bases and J dropped 8 bases, with 17 bases sitting between them. The CDR3 consists of 15 residues. Germline lookup yields CDR1 SGDLS and CDR2 YYNGEE. The CDR3 region has the DNA TGTGCCAGCAGCGCCACAGGGACTGGGGAAGAAAAACTGTTTTTT. This translates into CASSATGTGEEKLFF. Drawing the rest from reference TRBV9 and TRBJ1-4, the complete variable domain is DSGVTQTPKHLITATGQRVTLRCSPRSGDLSVYWYQQSLDQGLQFLIQYYNGEERAKGNILERFSAQQFPDLHSELNLSSLELGDSALYFCASSATGTGEEKLFFGSGTQLSVL.

The CDR3 reads CASSIEPKTYYEQYF. The CDR3 DNA sequence: TGTGCCAGTAGTATAGAGCCGAAGACTTACTACGAGCAGTACTTC. This chain uses TRBV19 with TRBJ2-7; D remains ambiguous. With 0 bases removed from V and 3 bases from J, the gap between germline ends came to 12 bases. Germline lookup yields CDR1 LNHDA and CDR2 SQIVND (reference sequence). The CDR3 consists of 15 residues.

The chain is built from TRBV18 and TRBJ1-4; D is unresolved. Per the germline V gene, CDR1 is KGHSH and CDR2 is LQKENI. Trimming pared 6 bases from V and 0 bases from J, leaving 8 bases between. The CDR3 spans 14 residues. CDR3 protein: CASSQYATNEKLFF. The CDR3 DNA follows: TGTGCCAGCTCCCAGTATGCAACTAATGAAAAACTGTTTTTT.

This chain joins TRBV10-3 and TRBJ2-2, with TRBD1 identical over 7 bases. The CDR3 has 16 amino acids. Losses at the gene ends were 4 bases for V and 5 bases for J; bases not matched to a gene: 10. Looked up from germline, CDR1 is ENHRY and CDR2 is SYGVKD. DNA for the CDR3: TGTGCCATCAGTGCGACCGACAGGGTAATAACCGGGGAGCTGTTTTTT. Protein product: CAISATDRVITGELFF.

This chain uses TRBV19 with TRBJ1-5; a possible D gene is TRBD1 (5 bases). The CDR3 consists of 17 residues. V lost 4 bases to trimming and J lost 2 bases, with 18 bases between them. The germline gives CDR1 LNHDA, CDR2 SQIVND (reference sequence). The CDR3 region has the DNA TGTGCCAGTAGTACGACAGCGGGAAGAAGGGGCAATCAGCCCCAGCATTTT. The encoded protein is CASSTTAGRRGNQPQHF.

The chain carries TRBV4-2 and TRBJ2-3; D is ambiguous. The V gene lost 0 bases and the J gene lost 0 bases, with 7 bases spanning the gap. Germline V gives CDR1 LGHNA, CDR2 YNFKEQ. This CDR3 region has 15 residues. The CDR3 DNA follows: TGTGCCAGCAGCCAAGACGTCGGTAGCACAGATACGCAGTATTTT. Translated: CASSQDVGSTDTQYF.

The V and J genes are TRBV28 and TRBJ1-5; D is perhaps TRBD1 (6 bases). The V end was cut by 5 bases, the J end by 3 bases, with 20 bases between. CDR3 length: 17 residues. Germline V gene lookup returns CDR1 MDHEN and CDR2 SYDVKM. This CDR3 reads CASSPFTGRGNNQPQHF. CDR3 DNA sequence: TGTGCCAGCAGTCCTTTCACAGGGAGAGGGAACAATCAGCCCCAGCATTTT.